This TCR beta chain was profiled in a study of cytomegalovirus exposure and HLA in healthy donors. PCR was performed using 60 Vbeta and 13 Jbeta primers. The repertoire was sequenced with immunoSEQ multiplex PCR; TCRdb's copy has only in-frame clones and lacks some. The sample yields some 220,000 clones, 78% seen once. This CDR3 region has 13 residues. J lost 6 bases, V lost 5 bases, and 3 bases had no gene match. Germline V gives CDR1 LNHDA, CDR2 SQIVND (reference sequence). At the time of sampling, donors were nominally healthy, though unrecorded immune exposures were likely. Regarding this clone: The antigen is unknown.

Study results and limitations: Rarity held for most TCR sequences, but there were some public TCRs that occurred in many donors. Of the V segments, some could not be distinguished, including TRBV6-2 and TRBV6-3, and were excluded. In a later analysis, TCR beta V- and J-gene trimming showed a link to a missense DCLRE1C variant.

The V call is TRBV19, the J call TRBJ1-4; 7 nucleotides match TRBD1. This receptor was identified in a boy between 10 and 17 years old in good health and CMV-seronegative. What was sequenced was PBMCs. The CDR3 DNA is TGTGCCAGTAGTTTTGGGACAGATGAAAAACTGTTTTTT. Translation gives CASSFGTDEKLFF.